Shown below are 30 T cell receptor beta chains from a single sample sequenced in a study of graft-versus-host responses after intestinal transplantation (dated by TCRdb to the early 2020s). The library was produced with the immunoSEQ multiplex PCR assay. Not all clones reach the TCRdb copy of this immuneACCESS table, which keeps in-frame sequences only. Checked studies attribute under half of the gap to unresolved V genes and leave the rest unexplained. This sample gives 100,000 or so clones in total; approximately 92% of them show up just once. The ten largest account for around 1.1% of the sample. Reading the label with the study, this specimen's time point is: cells obtained before transplantation from donor or recipient. The antigens these receptors bind are not known. The sample consisted of unstimulated CD8+ T cells sorted from spleen or lymph node cells, taken before transplant. All receptors derive from a human donor who was the organ donor for an intestinal transplant.

The chain links TRBV5-1 to TRBJ2-7, with D possibly being TRBD2 (6 bases). CDR3 length: 13 residues. Germline-derived CDR1 and CDR2 are SGHRS and YFSETQ. V was trimmed by 4 bases and J by 3 bases, leaving 11 bases between them. The CDR3 spells CASSRDWGYEQYF. The CDR3 nucleotides read TGCGCCAGCAGCCGGGACTGGGGCTACGAGCAGTACTTC.

The CDR3 sequence: CASNPGGPPVSTDTQYF. The DNA of the CDR3 is TGTGCCAGCAACCCGGGGGGCCCACCAGTAAGCACAGATACGCAGTATTTT. This sequence joins TRBV27 and TRBJ2-3, with D possibly being TRBD2 (7 bases). Per germline, CDR1 MNHEY and CDR2 SMNVEV (reference sequence). The length of the CDR3 is 17 residues. Trimming removed 7 bases at V and 0 bases at J, with 20 bases between.

The chain links TRBV2 to TRBJ2-3; 8 bases map to TRBD2. The CDR3 length is 17 residues. CDR1 and CDR2 (germline): SNHLY, FYNNEI. V shed 3 bases, J shed 6 bases, and the junction held 14 bases outside the gene matches. DNA of the CDR3: TGTGCCAGCAGTGATTTGGGACTAGATGGGGTTCAGGATACGCAGTATTTT. Amino acids: CASSDLGLDGVQDTQYF.

The CDR3, as DNA: TGTGCCAGTAGGCGCTGGGAGGACGAGGGCACTGAAGCTTTCTTT. Translation gives CASRRWEDEGTEAFF. The chain carries TRBV19 and TRBJ1-1; D not certain. The CDR3 totals 15 residues. V shed 6 bases and J shed 4 bases, with 18 bases lying between them. Germline CDR1 LNHDA, CDR2 SQIVND (reference sequence).

J is TRBJ2-3 and V is TRBV7-8; 15 nucleotides match TRBD2. The CDR3 covers 22 residues. Germline CDR1 is SGHVS and CDR2 is FQNEAQ. Trimming removed 4 bases from V and 3 bases from J; junction bases left unmatched: 20. In nucleotides, the CDR3 is TGTGCCAGCAGCTGGACTAGCGGGAGGGCCGGGCCGCTGGTTTGGCATACAGATACGCAGTATTTT. Its translation is CASSWTSGRAGPLVWHTDTQYF.

V and J are TRBV6-1 and TRBJ2-7; the D gene is possibly TRBD1 (5 bases). Trimming removed 6 bases at V and 5 bases at J, with 20 bases between. The CDR3 spans 15 residues. CDR1 is MNHNS and CDR2 is SASEGT in the germline V gene. CDR3 nucleotides: TGTGCCAGCAGCCTTTTTAATGTGGCCAGGGACGAGCAGTACTTC. Amino acid sequence: CASSLFNVARDEQYF.

V is TRBV27 and J is TRBJ2-2; D not certain. The CDR3 has 13 residues. From germline, CDR1 is MNHEY and CDR2 SMNVEV (reference sequence). Deletions cut 4 bases from V and 3 bases from J, with 6 bases between. The CDR3: CASSSTYTGELFF. The CDR3 DNA follows: TGTGCCAGCAGTTCCACATACACCGGGGAGCTGTTTTTT.

CDR3 region: CASSQTGETQYF. The CDR3 DNA is TGTGCCAGCAGCCAAACGGGGGAGACCCAGTACTTC. The chain recombines TRBV4-2 with TRBJ2-5; D possibly corresponds to TRBD2 (5 bases). Trimming shortened V by 2 bases and J by 5 bases, and 6 bases separated the two germline ends. The length of the CDR3 is 12 residues. Germline V gene lookup returns CDR1 LGHNA and CDR2 YNFKEQ.

This chain uses TRBV5-8 with TRBJ2-3; possible D gene TRBD2, 6 bases. The V end was cut by 4 bases, the J end by 7 bases, with 28 bases between. CDR1 is SGHTS, CDR2 YDEGEE, per germline. This CDR3 has 18 residues. CDR3: CASSTDLLDGGVGYTQYF. CDR3 nucleotide sequence: TGTGCCAGCAGCACAGACCTCCTTGATGGCGGGGTCGGTTATACGCAGTATTTT.

CDR3 sequence (DNA): TGTGCCAGCTCACCACGACGGAGCTCCTACGAGCAGTACTTC. It encodes CASSPRRSSYEQYF. The rearrangement uses TRBV18 and TRBJ2-7, with D uncertain. Germline CDR1 and CDR2: KGHSH and LQKENI. V was shortened by 1 base and J by 0 bases, with 7 bases between the two germline ends. This CDR3 region has 14 residues. Combining the CDR3 with reference TRBV18 and TRBJ2-7 gives the whole variable domain NAGVMQNPRHLVRRRGQEARLRCSPMKGHSHVYWYRQLPEEGLKFMVYLQKENIIDESGMPKERFSAEFPKEGPSILRIQQVVRGDSAAYFCASSPRRSSYEQYFGPGTRLTVT.

This chain connects TRBV6-5 to TRBJ2-2, with a weak D call TRBD2 (6 bases). V lost 8 bases, J lost 2 bases, and 12 bases lay in between. The CDR3 runs to 14 residues. Germline V gene sequence: CDR1 MNHEY, CDR2 SVGAGI. CDR3 nucleotides: TGTGCCAGCCTCGGGACTGCAAACACCGGGGAGCTGTTTTTT. It encodes CASLGTANTGELFF.

Here the CDR3 reads CASSLEGHTQYF. The CDR3 DNA sequence: TGTGCCAGCAGCTTAGAGGGGCATACGCAGTATTTT. The rearrangement links TRBV7-9 to TRBJ2-3, with a weak D call TRBD1 (5 bases). The CDR3 has 12 residues. The germline V gene has CDR1 SEHNR and CDR2 FQNEAQ (reference sequence). Trimming cost V 1 base and J 7 bases, with 6 bases left between them.

The chain recombines TRBV5-8 with TRBJ2-7, with 13 nucleotides matching TRBD2. CDR1 is SGHTS, CDR2 YDEGEE, per germline. Trimming took 3 bases from V and 7 from J; bases not matched to a gene: 7. The CDR3 totals 15 residues. The CDR3 coding sequence is TGTGCCAGCAGCTGGGGACTAGCGGGGACTGGGGAGCAGTACTTC. Amino acid sequence: CASSWGLAGTGEQYF. Full variable domain (outside the CDR3, taken from reference TRBV5-8 and TRBJ2-7): EAGVTQSPTHLIKTRGQQATLRCSPISGHTSVYWYQQALGLGLQFLLWYDEGEERNRGNFPPRFSGRQFPNYSSELNVNALELEDSALYLCASSWGLAGTGEQYFGPGTRLTVT.

The CDR3: CASSTREGEFF. In DNA, the CDR3 is TGTGCCAGCAGTACCAGGGAAGGGGAGTTCTTC. The chain is built from TRBV6-6 and TRBJ2-1, with D possibly TRBD1 on 5 matching bases. CDR1 is MNHNY and CDR2 is SVGAGI in the germline V gene (reference sequence). The CDR3 runs to 11 residues. The V gene lost 5 bases and the J gene lost 14 bases, with 13 bases spanning the gap.

The V call is TRBV27, the J call TRBJ2-1, with 12 bases fitting TRBD2. V was clipped by 3 bases and J by 4 bases; unmatched bases: 13. Germline V gene lookup returns CDR1 MNHEY and CDR2 SMNVEV (reference sequence). CDR3 length: 19 amino acids. CDR3 coding DNA: TGTGCCAGCAGTTTGGGACAGGTGACTAGCGGGAGCGCGTACAATGAGCAGTTCTTC. Its protein product is CASSLGQVTSGSAYNEQFF.

The V gene is TRBV29-1, the J gene TRBJ2-7, with a weak D call TRBD1 (5 bases). Per the germline V gene, CDR1 is SQVTM and CDR2 is ANQGSEA. This CDR3 contains 12 residues. V was clipped by 4 bases and J by 5 bases, with 12 bases between them. The CDR3 loop is CSVGQGQDEQYF. The CDR3 DNA sequence: TGCAGCGTTGGGCAGGGTCAAGACGAGCAGTACTTC.

This chain joins TRBV4-1 and TRBJ2-2; tentative D call: TRBD1 (6 bases). Trimming pared 7 bases from V and 1 base from J, leaving 13 bases between. The CDR3 has 15 amino acids. Germline V gene lookup returns CDR1 MGHRA and CDR2 YSYEKL. CDR3 in amino acids: CASTSMGQNTGELFF. As DNA, the CDR3 is TGCGCCAGCACCAGCATGGGACAGAACACCGGGGAGCTGTTTTTT.

This clone was counted once. This chain connects TRBV5-1 to TRBJ2-7, with D possibly matching TRBD1 (5 bases). Trimming removed 2 bases from V and 0 bases from J, with 9 bases in between. This CDR3 has 14 residues. Germline V lookup: CDR1 SGHRS, CDR2 YFSETQ. As DNA, the CDR3 is TGCGCCAGCAGCTTCGACAGCTCCTCCTACGAGCAGTACTTC. The encoded protein is CASSFDSSSYEQYF.

The chain has TRBV19 and TRBJ2-5, with TRBD1 matching over 9 bases. The J call may be faulty, since TRBJ2-7 better matches the DNA end. The germline gives CDR1 LNHDA, CDR2 SQIVND (reference sequence). The CDR3 extends over 16 amino acids. CDR3: CASSIGDREYSYEQYF. The CDR3 DNA reads TGTGCCAGTAGTATAGGGGACAGGGAATACAGCTACGAGCAGTACTTC.

The chain joins TRBV4-1 to TRBJ2-1, with 8 bases that match TRBD2. This CDR3 is 16 amino acids long. The germline CDR1 and CDR2 sequences are MGHRA and YSYEKL. V shed 4 bases, J shed 0 bases, and the junction held 5 bases outside the gene matches. The CDR3 DNA reads TGCGCCAGCAGCCCCGGGGGGGGAAGCTCCTACAATGAGCAGTTCTTC. This sequence encodes CASSPGGGSSYNEQFF.

The chain couples TRBV7-9 to TRBJ1-4; 7 bases align to TRBD1. Losses at the gene ends were 5 bases for V and 7 bases for J; bases not matched to a gene: 10. CDR1 is SEHNR and CDR2 is FQNEAQ in the germline V gene (reference sequence). CDR3 length: 15 residues. This CDR3 reads CASSDSGQYFEKLFF. CDR3 DNA: TGTGCCAGCAGCGACTCGGGACAGTACTTTGAAAAACTGTTTTTT.

The CDR3 bases are TGTGCCAGCAGCAATCGCCGGGATTTCTCCTACAATGAGCAGTTCTTC. It translates to CASSNRRDFSYNEQFF. The V and J genes are TRBV27 and TRBJ2-1; tentatively, D is TRBD2 (5 bases). Germline V gene lookup returns CDR1 MNHEY and CDR2 SMNVEV (reference sequence). Trimming removed 6 bases at V and 0 bases at J, with 15 bases between. The CDR3 sequence is 16 residues long.

The V call is TRBV5-1, the J call TRBJ2-2; a weak D match, TRBD1 (7 bases). Germline assignment: CDR1 SGHRS and CDR2 YFSETQ. The germline V and J ends were trimmed by 4 bases and 2 bases, with 21 bases remaining between them. CDR3 length equals 18 residues. The CDR3 here is CASSPAGGGRINTGELFF. The CDR3 DNA sequence: TGCGCCAGCAGCCCCGCCGGAGGGGGCCGTATTAACACCGGGGAGCTGTTTTTT.

This rearrangement joins TRBV9 to TRBJ2-1, with 9 bases matching TRBD2. Germline lookup yields CDR1 SGDLS and CDR2 YYNGEE. The CDR3 length is 15 residues. The V and J ends lost 3 bases and 2 bases, in that order; junction bases with no gene match: 3. CDR3 DNA sequence: TGTGCCAGCAGCGCCGGGACTAGCACCTACAATGAGCAGTTCTTC. Translation gives CASSAGTSTYNEQFF.

This chain uses TRBV28 with TRBJ2-1, with TRBD2 matching 9 bases. Per the germline V gene, CDR1 is MDHEN and CDR2 is SYDVKM. This CDR3 comprises 14 residues. J gave up 7 bases and V 5 bases, and 6 bases lay outside the gene matches. The CDR3 is CASSPSSGNNEQFF. CDR3 in DNA: TGTGCCAGCAGTCCCTCTAGCGGGAATAATGAGCAGTTCTTC.

The chain combines TRBV27 with TRBJ1-2; D is perhaps TRBD1 (6 bases). The germline V gene encodes CDR1 MNHEY and CDR2 SMNVEV (reference sequence). The CDR3 extends over 13 amino acids. Trimming shortened V by 4 bases and J by 6 bases, and 12 bases separated the two germline ends. The CDR3, as DNA: TGTGCCAGCAGTTCCACAGGGTTACATGGCTACACCTTC. Translating it yields CASSSTGLHGYTF.

The chain employs TRBV27 and TRBJ1-2; TRBD1 might be the D (6 bases). This CDR3 is built from 15 residues. Trimming shortened V by 5 bases and J by 4 bases, and 17 bases separated the two germline ends. The V gene's germline CDR1 is MNHEY and CDR2 SMNVEV (reference sequence). CDR3 nucleotide sequence: TGTGCCAGCAGTACGCGGACAGCTTATGGCTATGGCTACACCTTC. Its protein product is CASSTRTAYGYGYTF.

The chain combines TRBV7-2 with TRBJ1-5, with 8 bases matching TRBD1. The CDR3 length is 16 residues. V dropped 3 bases and J dropped 3; count of bases not matched to a gene: 7. Germline V gene lookup returns CDR1 SGHTA and CDR2 FQGNSA. The DNA for the CDR3 is TGTGCCAGCAGCTTCCTCCCAGGGGGCCCCAATCAGCCCCAGCATTTT. It codes for CASSFLPGGPNQPQHF.

The CDR3 sequence is CASSPYSGRGDEQFF. The CDR3 DNA reads TGTGCCAGCAGCCCCTATAGCGGGAGAGGGGATGAGCAGTTCTTC. The genes are TRBV11-3 and TRBJ2-1; 9 bases match TRBD2. Germline loops: CDR1 SGHNT, CDR2 YENEEA. After removal of 5 bases from V and 8 bases from J, the junction contained 10 bases not matched to a gene. The CDR3 length is 15 residues.

The V call is TRBV27, the J call TRBJ2-7, with D unclear. The CDR3 covers 14 residues. V was pared by 5 bases and J by 0 bases, with 11 bases between. CDR1 and CDR2 from the germline V gene are MNHEY and SMNVEV (reference sequence). The CDR3, as DNA: TGTGCCAGCAGTCCCTACGAGAGCTCCTACGAGCAGTACTTC. Protein sequence: CASSPYESSYEQYF.